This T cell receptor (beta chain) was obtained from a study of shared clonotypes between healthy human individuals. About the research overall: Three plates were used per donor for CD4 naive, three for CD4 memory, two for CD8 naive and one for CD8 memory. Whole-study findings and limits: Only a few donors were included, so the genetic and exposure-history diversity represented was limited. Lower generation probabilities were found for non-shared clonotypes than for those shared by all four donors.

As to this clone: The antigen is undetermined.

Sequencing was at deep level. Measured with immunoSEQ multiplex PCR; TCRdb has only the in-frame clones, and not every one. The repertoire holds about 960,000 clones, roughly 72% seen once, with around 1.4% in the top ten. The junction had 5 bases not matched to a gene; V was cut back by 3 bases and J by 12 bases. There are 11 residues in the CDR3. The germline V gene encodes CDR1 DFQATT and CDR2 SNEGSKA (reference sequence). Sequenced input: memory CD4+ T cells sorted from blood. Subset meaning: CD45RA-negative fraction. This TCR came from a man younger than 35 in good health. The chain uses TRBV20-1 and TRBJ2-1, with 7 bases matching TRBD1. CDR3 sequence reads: CSASTGQRQFF. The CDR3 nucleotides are TGCAGTGCTAGTACGGGACAGAGGCAGTTCTTC.